These 31 T cell receptor beta chains originate from one sample sequenced in a study of blood T cell repertoires in COVID-19. Sequenced by immunoSEQ multiplex PCR; TCRdb stores in-frame clones only, minus some. The profile covers under 400,000 clones, with 80% to 90% appearing a single time and about 4% taken by the ten largest. What was sequenced was PBMCs or T cells enriched from blood (not recorded which). The receptors originated from a woman in her forties with acute COVID-19.

The gene calls are TRBV19 and TRBJ1-2; TRBD1 might be the D (5 bases). Germline V gene data show CDR1 as LNHDA and CDR2 as SQIVND (reference sequence). Trimming cost V 4 bases and J 4 bases, with 13 bases left between them. This CDR3 contains 14 residues. This CDR3 is CASSTPSGFYGYTF. In DNA form, the CDR3 reads TGTGCCAGTAGTACGCCCTCAGGGTTCTATGGCTACACCTTC.

J is TRBJ1-2 and V is TRBV7-9, with a tentative D call TRBD1 (6 bases). Germline loops: CDR1 SEHNR, CDR2 FQNEAQ (reference sequence). This CDR3 region has 15 residues. Trimming shortened V by 1 base and J by 4 bases, and 13 bases separated the two germline ends. As DNA, the CDR3 is TGTGCCAGCAGCTTAGGCAACAGGGTGGGCTATGGCTACACCTTC. It codes for CASSLGNRVGYGYTF.

This chain joins TRBV5-1 and TRBJ1-2; unclear D gene. V lost 5 bases, J lost 1 base, and 15 bases lay in between. CDR1 is SGHRS and CDR2 is YFSETQ in the germline V gene. CDR3 length: 15 amino acids. The CDR3 DNA sequence: TGCGCCAGCAGGTTCGGTGCGGGATATAACTATGGCTACACCTTC. Its translation: CASRFGAGYNYGYTF.

This clone was counted between two and nine times. The rearrangement links TRBV6-2 or TRBV6-3 to TRBJ1-1, with D perhaps matching TRBD1 (5 bases). The CDR3 covers 16 residues. Germline V CDR1 and CDR2: MNHEY, SVGEGT. Trimming removed 1 base from V and 3 bases from J, with 15 bases in between. In DNA form, the CDR3 reads TGTGCCAGCAGTTACTTGCCAGGGTATAGGGACACTGAAGCTTTCTTT. Its translation: CASSYLPGYRDTEAFF.

The rearrangement uses TRBV5-6 and TRBJ2-7, with 7 bases matching TRBD2. The germline V gene encodes CDR1 SGHDT and CDR2 YYEEEE. This CDR3 region has 14 residues. V dropped 6 bases and J dropped 2; count of bases not matched to a gene: 8. The CDR3: CASISGGGAYEQYF. The CDR3 bases are TGTGCCAGCATTAGTGGGGGAGGGGCCTACGAGCAGTACTTC.

The CDR3 coding sequence is TGTGCCACCAGCGGAGATCCTGGGGCCAACGTCCTGACTTTC. Translating gives CATSGDPGANVLTF. V usage is TRBV24-1 and J usage is TRBJ2-6; D uncertain. This CDR3 is built from 14 residues. Germline V gene lookup returns CDR1 KGHDR and CDR2 SFDVKD. Trimming took off 7 bases at V and 2 bases at J, with 8 bases between the two ends.

The CDR3 nucleotides read TGTGCCAGCAGTTTATCCGCAGGGGTTGCGACAGATACGCAGTATTTT. This translates into CASSLSAGVATDTQYF. V gene TRBV27 combines with J gene TRBJ2-3; maybe TRBD1 (6 bases). The V and J ends lost 0 bases and 3 bases respectively, with 13 bases between them. This CDR3 region has 16 residues. Germline values: CDR1 MNHEY, CDR2 SMNVEV (reference sequence).

The chain joins TRBV28 to TRBJ2-7; a weak D match, TRBD1 (5 bases). Trimming took off 6 bases at V and 2 bases at J, with 17 bases between the two ends. The CDR3 is 15 amino acids. Germline V CDR1 and CDR2: MDHEN, SYDVKM. The CDR3 sequence is CASSQVKGRAYEQYF. In nucleotides, the CDR3 is TGTGCCAGCAGCCAAGTCAAGGGCAGGGCCTACGAGCAGTACTTC.

The rearrangement links TRBV3-1 (or the pseudogene TRBV3-2) to TRBJ2-1; no clear D gene. The CDR3 totals 14 residues. Germline V gene lookup returns CDR1 LGHDT and CDR2 YNNKEL (reference sequence). V was trimmed by 6 bases and J by 7 bases, leaving 16 bases between them. In nucleotides, the CDR3 is TGTGCCAGCAGAGACGGCAGTTACGGGAATGAGCAGTTCTTC. As protein: CASRDGSYGNEQFF.

The rearrangement joins TRBV6-6 to TRBJ2-3, with 9 bases that match TRBD2. V dropped 2 bases and J dropped 4; count of bases not matched to a gene: 7. Germline V CDR1 and CDR2: MNHNY, SVGAGI (reference sequence). The CDR3 loop spans 16 amino acids. In DNA form, the CDR3 reads TGTGCCAGCAGTTACGGGCGGGGGGGCCTTTCAGATACGCAGTATTTT. Residues: CASSYGRGGLSDTQYF.

The chain couples TRBV3-1 (or the pseudogene TRBV3-2) to TRBJ1-2, with a weak D call TRBD1 (5 bases). The CDR3 has 14 residues. Trimming took off 2 bases at V and 4 bases at J, with 11 bases between the two ends. Germline-derived CDR1 and CDR2 are LGHDT and YNNKEL (reference sequence). The CDR3 here is CASSQWGGFYGYTF. The CDR3 nucleotides are TGTGCCAGCAGCCAATGGGGGGGATTCTATGGCTACACCTTC.

This chain joins TRBV7-9 and TRBJ1-6; 8 nucleotides match TRBD1. V shed 4 bases and J 7 bases; nucleotides not matched to a gene: 9. CDR1 and CDR2 from the germline V gene are SEHNR and FQNEAQ (reference sequence). CDR3 size: 16 residues. CDR3 DNA: TGTGCCAGCAGCTCCCTCGGACAGGGAAGGAATTCACCCCTCCACTTT. Its translation is CASSSLGQGRNSPLHF.

CDR3 DNA sequence: TGTGCCAGCAGCTTGGGGACAGGTTTGGGCAATCAGCCCCAGCATTTT. Its translation: CASSLGTGLGNQPQHF. This rearrangement joins TRBV7-2 to TRBJ1-5; 8 nucleotides agree with TRBD1. CDR1 SGHTA and CDR2 FQGNSA come from the germline V gene. V gave up 3 bases and J gave up 2 bases; unmatched junction bases: 6. This CDR3 is built from 16 residues.

This clone was picked up a small number of times. The gene calls are TRBV4-2 and TRBJ1-5, with 10 positions matching TRBD1. With 0 bases clipped from V and 6 bases from J, the junction kept 5 bases outside the gene matches. The V gene's germline CDR1 is LGHNA and CDR2 YNFKEQ. The CDR3 covers 16 residues. The CDR3 bases are TGTGCCAGCAGCCAAGATGAGGGGACAGGGGTTCAGCCCCAGCATTTT. Translated, it gives CASSQDEGTGVQPQHF.

A note on this clone: At one of its ends the junction is not consistent with the germline gene, which may arise from a read error. The J gene is TRBJ1-2, the V gene TRBV7-9, with D possibly TRBD1 on 5 matching bases. CDR3 length equals 13 residues. Germline CDR1 is SEHNR and CDR2 is FQNEAQ (reference sequence). CDR3 protein: CASSLVKQAGLGF. CDR3 DNA: TGTGCCAGCAGCTTAGTCAAACAGGCGGGACTTGGCTTC.

The chain recombines TRBV5-6 with TRBJ2-7; 8 positions agree with TRBD1. Germline V gives CDR1 SGHDT, CDR2 YYEEEE. The CDR3 totals 15 residues. V trimming: 0 bases; J trimming: 2 bases; junction bases outside the gene matches: 4. The CDR3 loop reads CASSLEGTGPYEQYF. DNA of the CDR3: TGTGCCAGCAGCTTGGAGGGGACAGGCCCCTACGAGCAGTACTTC.

V and J are TRBV11-2 and TRBJ1-6; 7 bases align to TRBD1. CDR3 length: 15 residues. The germline CDR1 and CDR2 sequences are SGHAT and FQNNGV. V was clipped by 2 bases and J by 6 bases; unmatched bases: 4. The CDR3 nucleotides are TGTGCCAGCAGCTTAAGGGGACAGCTTAATTCACCCCTCCACTTT. Encoded protein: CASSLRGQLNSPLHF. Complete variable domain (other parts from reference TRBV11-2 and TRBJ1-6): EAGVAQSPRYKIIEKRQSVAFWCNPISGHATLYWYQQILGQGPKLLIQFQNNGVVDDSQLPKDRFSAERLKGVDSTLKIQPAKLEDSAVYLCASSLRGQLNSPLHFGNGTRLTVT.

The chain has TRBV14 and TRBJ2-5; D not certain. Trimming took off 3 bases at V and 5 bases at J, with 22 bases between the two ends. From germline, CDR1 is SGHDN and CDR2 FVKESK. This CDR3 is built from 17 residues. CDR3 loop: CASSQTYYQDRRETQYF. CDR3 coding DNA: TGTGCCAGCAGCCAGACCTACTACCAAGACCGGCGGGAGACCCAGTACTTC.

This clone was recorded a few times. The chain combines TRBV27 with TRBJ2-7; 12 bases match TRBD2. The CDR3 loop spans 19 amino acids. CDR1 MNHEY and CDR2 SMNVEV come from the germline V gene (reference sequence). The junction had 16 bases not matched to a gene; V was cut back by 5 bases and J by 2 bases. The CDR3 reads CASSPLTSGRALTPYEQYF. DNA of the CDR3: TGTGCCAGCAGTCCCTTGACTAGCGGGAGAGCCCTGACGCCCTACGAGCAGTACTTC.

This clone was found once. V gene TRBV28 combines with J gene TRBJ1-1, with no clear D. The CDR3 length is 13 residues. CDR1 is MDHEN, CDR2 SYDVKM, per germline. Trimming took 7 bases from V and 2 from J, leaving 11 bases between them. This CDR3 reads CASTGNSNTEAFF. Written as DNA, the CDR3 is TGTGCCAGCACCGGAAACAGTAACACTGAAGCTTTCTTT. The full variable domain, in which reference TRBV28 and TRBJ1-1 provide the parts outside the CDR3, is DVKVTQSSRYLVKRTGEKVFLECVQDMDHENMFWYRQDPGLGLRLIYFSYDVKMKEKGDIPEGYSVSREKKERFSLILESASTNQTSMYLCASTGNSNTEAFFGQGTRLTVV.

The CDR3 DNA reads as TGTGCCATCAGCACCGGGACAGGGAACTATGGCTACACCTTC. It specifies CAISTGTGNYGYTF. J is TRBJ1-2 and V is TRBV19; TRBD1 matches at 9 bases. The CDR3 consists of 14 residues. V was clipped by 10 bases and J by 2 bases; unmatched bases: 8. The germline gives CDR1 LNHDA, CDR2 SQIVND (reference sequence).

This clone has a single count. The chain joins TRBV29-1 to TRBJ2-7; 12 bases are a match to TRBD2. Trimming cost V 6 bases and J 3 bases; bases outside gene matches: 12. The CDR3 runs to 16 residues. The germline CDR1 and CDR2 sequences are SQVTM and ANQGSEA. This CDR3 is CSVKSTGLAGFYEQYF. In DNA, the CDR3 is TGCAGCGTCAAATCCACAGGACTAGCGGGATTCTACGAGCAGTACTTC.

The chain combines TRBV2 with TRBJ2-6; D may be TRBD1 (6 bases). This CDR3 is built from 13 residues. Per the germline V gene, CDR1 is SNHLY and CDR2 is FYNNEI. V was shortened by 8 bases and J by 4 bases, with 9 bases between the two germline ends. The CDR3 is CASHRAGANVLTF. In DNA, the CDR3 is TGTGCCAGCCACAGGGCAGGGGCCAACGTCCTGACTTTC.

This clone was observed a handful of times. The chain links TRBV12-3 or TRBV12-4 to TRBJ1-1; TRBD1 aligns across 8 bases. The CDR3 is made up of 12 amino acids. The V segment lost 5 bases and the J segment 8 bases; nucleotides outside the gene matches: 4. In nucleotides, the CDR3 is TGTGCCAGCAGTCTCAGACAGGGGGAAGCTTTCTTT. Translation: CASSLRQGEAFF.

The V gene is TRBV6-8, the J gene TRBJ1-5; 7 bases line up with TRBD1. Losses at the gene ends were 5 bases for V and 6 bases for J; bases not matched to a gene: 16. This CDR3 region has 17 residues. In germline, CDR1 is MNHGY, CDR2 SAAAGT. DNA for the CDR3: TGTGCCAGCAGTCACCATTACCGGGACAGTGACGGTCAGCCCCAGCATTTT. Translating gives CASSHHYRDSDGQPQHF.

The rearrangement links TRBV7-9 to TRBJ2-5; D is ambiguous. The CDR3 covers 13 residues. The V end was cut by 2 bases, the J end by 1 base, with 5 bases between. Germline V gene sequence: CDR1 SEHNR, CDR2 FQNEAQ (reference sequence). CDR3 amino acids: CASSLPGQETQYF. DNA of the CDR3: TGTGCCAGCAGCTTACCGGGCCAAGAGACCCAGTACTTC.

The rearrangement joins TRBV27 to TRBJ2-2; 9 bases match TRBD2. This CDR3 spans 15 amino acids. Per the germline V gene, CDR1 is MNHEY and CDR2 is SMNVEV (reference sequence). The V gene end was trimmed by 5 bases and the J gene end by 6 bases; junction bases not matched to a gene: 7. CDR3 sequence reads: CASSPLTSGSGELFF. CDR3 in DNA: TGTGCCAGCAGTCCCCTGACTAGCGGCTCCGGGGAGCTGTTTTTT.

J is TRBJ2-2 and V is TRBV9, with 12 bases lining up with TRBD2. J gave up 4 bases and V 0 bases, and 4 bases lay outside the gene matches. The CDR3 consists of 17 residues. Germline CDR1 SGDLS, CDR2 YYNGEE. CDR3 nucleotides: TGTGCCAGCAGCGTAGGAGGACTAGCGGGACTCACCGGGGAGCTGTTTTTT. Protein sequence: CASSVGGLAGLTGELFF.

The chain is built from TRBV27 and TRBJ1-6, with a tentative D call TRBD1 (5 bases). Germline V lookup: CDR1 MNHEY, CDR2 SMNVEV (reference sequence). The CDR3 consists of 13 residues. V gave up 6 bases and J gave up 10 bases, with 13 bases separating them. Here the CDR3 reads CASSPTWGSPLHF. Here the CDR3 DNA reads TGTGCCAGCAGCCCGACCTGGGGCTCACCCCTCCACTTT.

The chain employs TRBV27 and TRBJ2-2, with 7 positions matching TRBD1. After removal of 6 bases from V and 7 bases from J, the junction contained 8 bases not matched to a gene. Germline V gives CDR1 MNHEY, CDR2 SMNVEV (reference sequence). The CDR3 extends over 14 amino acids. DNA of the CDR3: TGTGCCAGCAGAGTGACAGGGTTGGTCGGGGAGCTGTTTTTT. Translated, it gives CASRVTGLVGELFF.

V and J are TRBV5-1 and TRBJ2-7; 7 nucleotides match TRBD1. Germline CDR1 and CDR2: SGHRS and YFSETQ. The CDR3 runs to 13 residues. V was clipped by 4 bases and J by 3 bases; unmatched bases: 4. The chain's CDR3 is CASSARQGYEQYF. CDR3 coding DNA: TGCGCCAGCAGCGCGAGACAGGGCTACGAGCAGTACTTC.